The table lists the clone carrying this TCR beta chain with many counts. The target antigen is unknown. The sample is drawn from a study of metastatic and nonmetastatic thyroid tumors. Study outcomes and limitations: Reportedly, malignant thyroid tumors had significantly higher TCR beta diversity than benign nodules, in blood and tumor.

Using MiXCR, TCRdb reanalyzed the PCR reads. The sample has tens of thousands of clones, 13% to 15% seen once. Not a single patient had been given any form of treatment at any point before undergoing thyroid surgery. The specimen was blood. This TCR derives from a male donor with papillary thyroid cancer or a benign thyroid nodule (not recorded which). Some clones in this sample may be carry-over from other donors' samples.

The CDR3 nucleotides read TGTGCCAGCAGGGATACGAGGAGGTCTTTACAAGAGACCCAGTACTTC. The encoded protein is CASRDTRRSLQETQYF. V and J are TRBV27 and TRBJ2-5; D is perhaps TRBD2 (5 bases). The CDR3 runs 16 residues. CDR1 and CDR2 (germline): MNHEY, SMNVEV (reference sequence). Trimming pared 6 bases from V and 2 bases from J, leaving 19 bases between.